The 4 T cell receptor beta chains reported below all come from one sample, sequenced in a study of cytomegalovirus exposure and HLA in healthy donors. PCR amplification relied on 60 Vbeta primers (plus 13 Jbeta primers). TCRdb's table, derived via immunoSEQ multiplex PCR, lists solely in-frame clones and lacks some. This table has more than 85,000 clones, around 60% appearing once. The sample comprised PBMCs. All receptors derive from a human donor in good health.

V usage is TRBV6-1 and J usage is TRBJ2-3; TRBD1 matches 7 bases. Germline-derived CDR1 and CDR2 are MNHNS and SASEGT. V lost 6 bases to trimming and J lost 6 bases; unmatched junction nucleotides: 9. The CDR3 is 14 amino acids. CDR3 protein: CASRSTQGTDTQYF. The CDR3 nucleotides are TGTGCCAGCAGGTCGACACAGGGGACGGATACGCAGTATTTT.

The chain combines TRBV4-1 with TRBJ2-5; 9 bases map to TRBD1. The end of the DNA aligns better with TRBJ2-7, so the J call may be wrong. Germline V gene lookup returns CDR1 MGHRA and CDR2 YSYEKL. This CDR3 has 15 amino acids. The CDR3 sequence: CASSPGTGLLTEQYF. CDR3 bases: TGCGCCAGCAGCCCCGGGACAGGGCTACTCACCGAGCAGTACTTC.

V usage is TRBV27 and J usage is TRBJ1-2; TRBD1 matches at 9 bases. Germline values: CDR1 MNHEY, CDR2 SMNVEV (reference sequence). This CDR3 has 16 amino acids. Unmatched junction bases numbered 6, after V lost 0 bases and J lost 4 bases. The DNA for the CDR3 is TGTGCCAGCAGTTTATCAGGACAGGGGACTATCTATGGCTACACCTTC. This encodes CASSLSGQGTIYGYTF.

The chain carries TRBV6-6 and TRBJ2-1; TRBD2 matches at 9 bases. The CDR3 extends over 13 amino acids. V gave up 5 bases and J gave up 6 bases; unmatched junction bases: 2. Germline lookup yields CDR1 MNHNY and CDR2 SVGAGI (reference sequence). This chain's CDR3 is CASSPSGVNEQFF. The CDR3 coding sequence is TGTGCCAGCAGTCCTAGCGGGGTCAATGAGCAGTTCTTC.